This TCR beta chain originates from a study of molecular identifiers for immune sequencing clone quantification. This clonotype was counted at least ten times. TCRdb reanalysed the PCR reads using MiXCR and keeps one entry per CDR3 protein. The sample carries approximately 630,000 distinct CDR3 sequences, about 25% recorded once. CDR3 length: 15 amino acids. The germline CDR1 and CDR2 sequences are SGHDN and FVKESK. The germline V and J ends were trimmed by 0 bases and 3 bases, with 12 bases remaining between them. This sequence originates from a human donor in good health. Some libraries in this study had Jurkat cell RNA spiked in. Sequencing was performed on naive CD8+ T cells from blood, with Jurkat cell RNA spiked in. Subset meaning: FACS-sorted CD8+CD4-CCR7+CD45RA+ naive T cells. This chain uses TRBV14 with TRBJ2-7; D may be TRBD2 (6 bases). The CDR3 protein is CASSQESVGSYEQYF. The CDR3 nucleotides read TGTGCCAGCAGCCAAGAGAGTGTCGGGAGCTACGAGCAGTACTTC.